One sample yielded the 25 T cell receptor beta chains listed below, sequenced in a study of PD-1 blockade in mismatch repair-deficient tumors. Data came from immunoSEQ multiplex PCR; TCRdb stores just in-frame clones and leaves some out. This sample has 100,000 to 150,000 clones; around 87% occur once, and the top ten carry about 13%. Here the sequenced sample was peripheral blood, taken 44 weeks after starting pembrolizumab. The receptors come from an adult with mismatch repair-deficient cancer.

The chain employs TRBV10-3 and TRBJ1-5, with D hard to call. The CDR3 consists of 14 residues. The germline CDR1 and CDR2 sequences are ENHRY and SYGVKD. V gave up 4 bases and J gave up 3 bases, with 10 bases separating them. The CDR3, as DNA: TGTGCCATCAGTGCCGATGGATCCAATCAGCCCCAGCATTTT. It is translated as CAISADGSNQPQHF.

In nucleotides, the CDR3 is TGTGCCAGCAGCGCCGGGAGTGGGGCCTCGTACGAGCAGTACTTC. Protein: CASSAGSGASYEQYF. The rearrangement joins TRBV9 to TRBJ2-7; tentatively, D is TRBD2 (6 bases). The CDR3 has 15 residues. Trimming took 3 bases from V and 4 from J, leaving 17 bases between them. Germline loops: CDR1 SGDLS, CDR2 YYNGEE.

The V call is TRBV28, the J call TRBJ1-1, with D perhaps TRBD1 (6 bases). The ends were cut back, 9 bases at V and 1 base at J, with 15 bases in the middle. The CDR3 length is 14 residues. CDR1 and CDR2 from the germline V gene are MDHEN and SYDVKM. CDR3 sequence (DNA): TGTGCCAGTATGGGACAATCAGAGAACACTGAAGCTTTCTTT. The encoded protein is CASMGQSENTEAFF.

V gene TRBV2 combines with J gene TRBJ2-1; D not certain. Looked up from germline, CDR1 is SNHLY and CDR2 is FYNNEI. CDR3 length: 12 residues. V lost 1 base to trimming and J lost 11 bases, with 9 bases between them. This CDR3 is CASSEVLAKQFF. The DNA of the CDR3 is TGTGCCAGCAGTGAAGTACTGGCTAAGCAGTTCTTC.

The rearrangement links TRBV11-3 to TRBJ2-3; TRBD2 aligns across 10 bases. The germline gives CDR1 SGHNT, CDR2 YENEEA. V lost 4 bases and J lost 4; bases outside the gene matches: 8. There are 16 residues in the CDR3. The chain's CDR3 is CASSSNSGRPPDTQYF. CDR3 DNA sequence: TGTGCCAGCAGCTCAAATAGCGGGAGGCCCCCAGATACGCAGTATTTT.

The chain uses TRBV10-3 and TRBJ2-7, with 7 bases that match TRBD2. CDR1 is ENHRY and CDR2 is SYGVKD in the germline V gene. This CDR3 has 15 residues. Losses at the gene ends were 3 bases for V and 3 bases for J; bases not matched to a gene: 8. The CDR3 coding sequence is TGTGCCATCAGTGACGAGGGAGGGCCCAGCTACGAGCAGTACTTC. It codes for CAISDEGGPSYEQYF.

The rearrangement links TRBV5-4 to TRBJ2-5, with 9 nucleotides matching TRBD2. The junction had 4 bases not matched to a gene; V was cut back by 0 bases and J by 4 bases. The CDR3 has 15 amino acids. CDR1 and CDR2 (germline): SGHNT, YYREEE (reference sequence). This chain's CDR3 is CASSLGGREGETQYF. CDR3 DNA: TGTGCCAGCAGCTTGGGCGGGAGGGAAGGAGAGACCCAGTACTTC. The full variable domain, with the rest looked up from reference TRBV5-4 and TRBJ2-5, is ETGVTQSPTHLIKTRGQQVTLRCSSQSGHNTVSWYQQALGQGPQFIFQYYREEENGRGNFPPRFSGLQFPNYSSELNVNALELDDSALYLCASSLGGREGETQYFGPGTRLLVL.

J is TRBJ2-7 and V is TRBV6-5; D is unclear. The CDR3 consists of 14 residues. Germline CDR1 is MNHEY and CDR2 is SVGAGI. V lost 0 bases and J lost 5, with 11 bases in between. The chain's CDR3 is CASSYSSVSHEQYF. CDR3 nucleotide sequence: TGTGCCAGCAGTTACTCGTCAGTTTCCCACGAGCAGTACTTC.

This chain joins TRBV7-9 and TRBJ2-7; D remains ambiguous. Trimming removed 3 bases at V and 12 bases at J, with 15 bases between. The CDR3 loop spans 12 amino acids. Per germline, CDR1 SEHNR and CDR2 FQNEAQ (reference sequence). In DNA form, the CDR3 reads TGTGCCAGCAGCTTGCGCGGACCGTCGGTGTACTTC. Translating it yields CASSLRGPSVYF.

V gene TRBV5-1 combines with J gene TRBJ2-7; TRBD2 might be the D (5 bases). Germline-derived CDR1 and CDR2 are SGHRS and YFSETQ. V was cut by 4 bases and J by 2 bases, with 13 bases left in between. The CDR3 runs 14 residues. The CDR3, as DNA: TGCGCCAGCAGCCGCGGACTTAACACCTACGAGCAGTACTTC. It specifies CASSRGLNTYEQYF.

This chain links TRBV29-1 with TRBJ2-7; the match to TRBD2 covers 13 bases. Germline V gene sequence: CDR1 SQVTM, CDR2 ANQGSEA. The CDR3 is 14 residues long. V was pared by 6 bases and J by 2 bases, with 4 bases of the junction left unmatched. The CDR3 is CSVATSGRAYEQYF. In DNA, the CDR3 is TGCAGCGTAGCCACTAGCGGGAGGGCCTACGAGCAGTACTTC.

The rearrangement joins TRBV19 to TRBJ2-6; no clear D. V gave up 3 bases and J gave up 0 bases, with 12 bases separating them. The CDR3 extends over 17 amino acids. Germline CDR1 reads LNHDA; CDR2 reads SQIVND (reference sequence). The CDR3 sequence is CASSMEQARSGANVLTF. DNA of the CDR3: TGTGCCAGTAGTATGGAGCAGGCCCGCTCTGGGGCCAACGTCCTGACTTTC.

In DNA form, the CDR3 reads TGTGCCAGCAGCAACCAAGGGACAGCATATGGCTACACCTTC. It specifies CASSNQGTAYGYTF. The rearrangement uses TRBV5-4 and TRBJ1-2, with 7 bases lining up with TRBD1. Germline assignment: CDR1 SGHNT and CDR2 YYREEE (reference sequence). The CDR3 has 14 amino acids. The J segment lost 5 bases and the V segment lost 4 bases, leaving 8 bases of the junction unmatched. The variable domain in full, with the rest retrieved from reference TRBV5-4 and TRBJ1-2, is ETGVTQSPTHLIKTRGQQVTLRCSSQSGHNTVSWYQQALGQGPQFIFQYYREEENGRGNFPPRFSGLQFPNYSSELNVNALELDDSALYLCASSNQGTAYGYTFGSGTRLTVV.

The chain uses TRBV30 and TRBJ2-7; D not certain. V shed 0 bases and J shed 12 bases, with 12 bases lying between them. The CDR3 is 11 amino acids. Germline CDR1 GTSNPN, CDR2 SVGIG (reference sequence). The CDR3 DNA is TGTGCCTGGAGTGTACATGCCGAGGTGTACTTC. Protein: CAWSVHAEVYF.

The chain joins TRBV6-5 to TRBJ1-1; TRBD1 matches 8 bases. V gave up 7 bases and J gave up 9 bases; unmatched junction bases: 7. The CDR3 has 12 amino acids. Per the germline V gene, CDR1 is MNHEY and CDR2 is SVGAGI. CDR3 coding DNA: TGTGCCAGCACTCCTGGGACAGGCAAAGCTTTCTTT. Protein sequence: CASTPGTGKAFF.

Here the CDR3 reads CASSDFGTGHLKQYF. The CDR3 DNA sequence: TGTGCCAGCAGTGACTTCGGGACAGGCCATTTAAAGCAGTACTTC. The chain links TRBV2 to TRBJ2-7; 8 bases are a match to TRBD1. This CDR3 contains 15 residues. Germline values: CDR1 SNHLY, CDR2 FYNNEI. The trim removed 3 bases at V and 8 bases at J, leaving 12 bases unmatched.

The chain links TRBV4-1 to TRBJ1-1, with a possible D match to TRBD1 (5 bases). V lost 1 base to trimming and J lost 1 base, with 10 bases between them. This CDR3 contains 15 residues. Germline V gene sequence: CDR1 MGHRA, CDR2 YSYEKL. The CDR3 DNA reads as TGCGCCAGCAGCCAAGGGGGCTGGAGGAACACTGAAGCTTTCTTT. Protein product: CASSQGGWRNTEAFF.

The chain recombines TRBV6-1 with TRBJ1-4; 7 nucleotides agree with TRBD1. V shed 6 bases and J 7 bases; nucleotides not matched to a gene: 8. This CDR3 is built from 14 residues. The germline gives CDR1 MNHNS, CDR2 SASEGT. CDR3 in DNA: TGTGCCAGCAGACAAAGGGGGCGCGTTGAAAAACTGTTTTTT. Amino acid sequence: CASRQRGRVEKLFF.

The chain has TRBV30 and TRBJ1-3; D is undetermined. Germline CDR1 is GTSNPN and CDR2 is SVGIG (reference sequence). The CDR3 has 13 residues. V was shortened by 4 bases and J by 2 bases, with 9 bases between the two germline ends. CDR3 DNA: TGTGCCTGGAATGCGGGCCCTGGAAACACCATATATTTT. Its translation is CAWNAGPGNTIYF.

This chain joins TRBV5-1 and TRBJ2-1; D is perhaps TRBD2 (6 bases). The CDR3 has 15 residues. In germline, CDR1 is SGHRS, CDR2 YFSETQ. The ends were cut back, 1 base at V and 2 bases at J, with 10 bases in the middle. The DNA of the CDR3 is TGCGCCAGCAGCTTGTATGCGGGAACCTACAATGAGCAGTTCTTC. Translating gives CASSLYAGTYNEQFF.

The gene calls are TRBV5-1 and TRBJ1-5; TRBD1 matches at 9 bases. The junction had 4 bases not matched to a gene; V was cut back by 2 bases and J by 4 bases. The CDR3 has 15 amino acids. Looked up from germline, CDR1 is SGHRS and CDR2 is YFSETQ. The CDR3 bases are TGCGCCAGCAGCTTCGGGGACAGGGCAAATCAGCCCCAGCATTTT. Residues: CASSFGDRANQPQHF.

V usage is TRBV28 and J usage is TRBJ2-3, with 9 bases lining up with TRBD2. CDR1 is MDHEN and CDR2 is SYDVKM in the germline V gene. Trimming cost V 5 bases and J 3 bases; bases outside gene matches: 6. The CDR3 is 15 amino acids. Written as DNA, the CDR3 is TGTGCCAGCAGTCGTAGCGGGAGTAATACAGATACGCAGTATTTT. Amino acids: CASSRSGSNTDTQYF.

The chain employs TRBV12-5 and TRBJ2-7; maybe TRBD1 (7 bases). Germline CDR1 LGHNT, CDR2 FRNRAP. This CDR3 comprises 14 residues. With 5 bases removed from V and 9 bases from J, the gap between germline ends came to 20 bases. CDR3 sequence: CASGARGVLTTQYF. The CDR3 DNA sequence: TGTGCTAGTGGTGCCAGGGGGGTACTTACGACGCAGTACTTC.

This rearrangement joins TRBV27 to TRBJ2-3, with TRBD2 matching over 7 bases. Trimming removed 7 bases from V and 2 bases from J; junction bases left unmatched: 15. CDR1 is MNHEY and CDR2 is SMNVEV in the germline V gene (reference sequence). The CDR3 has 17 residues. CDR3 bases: TGTGCCAGCATGATGACCGGGACTAACCTGTACACAGATACGCAGTATTTT. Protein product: CASMMTGTNLYTDTQYF.

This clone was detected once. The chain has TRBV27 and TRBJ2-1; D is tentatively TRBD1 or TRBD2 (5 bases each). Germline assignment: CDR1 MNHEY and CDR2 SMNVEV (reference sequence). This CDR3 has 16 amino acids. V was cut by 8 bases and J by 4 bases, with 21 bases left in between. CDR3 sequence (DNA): TGTGCCAGCTCTAAAGAAGGGTACGGGGCTTACAATGAGCAGTTCTTC. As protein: CASSKEGYGAYNEQFF.